This T cell receptor (beta chain) was captured in a study of blood T cell repertoires in COVID-19. The wider study: Specimens from acute and convalescent COVID-19 originated in the United States, Italy and Spain.

Only in-frame clones appear in the TCRdb table, and some are missing; sequencing was by immunoSEQ multiplex PCR. Of roughly 330,000 clones in the sample, roughly 87% were seen once. Germline CDR1 and CDR2: GTSNPN and SVGIG (reference sequence). Trimming pared 1 base from V and 4 bases from J, leaving 13 bases between. This CDR3 spans 14 amino acids. This clone appeared once. Individuals drawn from about two dozen US areas were about 18 to 95 years old. Assignment of participants to cohorts was predicated upon participant-reported clinical history. The V and J genes are TRBV30 and TRBJ1-1, with D perhaps matching TRBD1 (5 bases). Sequencing was done on a sample of PBMCs or T cells enriched from blood (not recorded which). The TCR sequence derives from a woman in her thirties who had recovered from COVID-19. CDR3 protein: CAWSALGGGTEAFF. The DNA of the CDR3 is TGTGCCTGGAGTGCCCTCGGCGGGGGCACTGAAGCTTTCTTT.